The 10 T cell receptor beta chains in this list originate from one sample, sequenced in a study of CD8+CD57+ T cells in acquired aplastic anemia. TCR beta VDJ and CDR3 profiling used genomic DNA as template. TCRdb re-called the reads through MiXCR, storing one row per CDR3 protein. The sample shows 100,000 to 150,000 distinct CDR3 sequences, about 46% of them seen only once. The sample was sorted CD4+, CD8+, or CD8+CD57+ T cells (not recorded which) from PBMCs. The receptors stem from a human donor in good health, serving as a control.

In this sample, this clonotype turned up many times. The chain uses TRBV5-1 and TRBJ2-5, with a possible D match to TRBD1 (5 bases). V lost 3 bases and J lost 4, with 19 bases in between. The CDR3 spans 16 residues. Germline CDR1 is SGHRS and CDR2 is YFSETQ. The CDR3 region is CASSSSGSRTGETQYF. CDR3 bases: TGCGCCAGCAGCTCCTCAGGGTCGAGAACGGGAGAGACCCAGTACTTC.

The CDR3 protein is CASSLGVGDSYEQYF. DNA for the CDR3: TGTGCCAGCAGCCTCGGGGTGGGGGACTCCTACGAGCAGTACTTC. The V call is TRBV7-6, the J call TRBJ2-7, with D perhaps assigned TRBD1 or TRBD2 (5 bases each). The V and J ends lost 5 bases and 0 bases respectively, with 14 bases between them. CDR1 SGHVS and CDR2 FNYEAQ come from the germline V gene. The CDR3 totals 15 residues.

The rearrangement links TRBV14 to TRBJ2-5; 13 positions match TRBD2. Germline V gene lookup returns CDR1 SGHDN and CDR2 FVKESK. This CDR3 contains 17 residues. V trimming: 4 bases; J trimming: 1 base; junction bases outside the gene matches: 6. CDR3 region: CASSLRTSGGSQETQYF. CDR3 nucleotides: TGTGCCAGCAGCCTTAGGACTAGCGGGGGCTCCCAAGAGACCCAGTACTTC.

The V and J genes are TRBV10-3 and TRBJ2-2; the D is unclear. V gave up 7 bases and J gave up 0 bases, with 9 bases separating them. Germline V gene sequence: CDR1 ENHRY, CDR2 SYGVKD. CDR3 length equals 14 residues. The DNA of the CDR3 is TGTGCCATCACCGGCGTCGCGAACACCGGGGAGCTGTTTTTT. This sequence encodes CAITGVANTGELFF.

This clonotype was found many times. The genes are TRBV14 and TRBJ1-1; D remains unclear. This CDR3 contains 13 residues. V lost 4 bases, J lost 0 bases, and 6 bases lay in between. The germline CDR1 and CDR2 sequences are SGHDN and FVKESK. CDR3 sequence (DNA): TGTGCCAGCAGCCTATCGATGAACACTGAAGCTTTCTTT. As protein: CASSLSMNTEAFF.

Details on this clonotype: The junction departs from the called germline gene at one end, perhaps through a read error. The chain is built from TRBV15 and TRBJ1-2; D might be TRBD1 (5 bases). This CDR3 is 13 amino acids long. The germline CDR1 and CDR2 sequences are LNHNV and YYDKDF (reference sequence). In DNA, the CDR3 is TGTGCCACCAGCAGCACCCAGGGTGATGGCCACACCTTC. It encodes CATSSTQGDGHTF.

Only one count was recorded for this clonotype. CDR3 sequence: CASSWGQGITEAFF. CDR3 DNA sequence: TGTGCCAGCAGCTGGGGACAGGGTATCACTGAAGCTTTCTTT. The V and J genes are TRBV2 and TRBJ1-1, with 9 bases aligning to TRBD1. The CDR3 covers 14 residues. V lost 6 bases to trimming and J lost 4 bases; unmatched junction nucleotides: 6. The V gene's germline CDR1 is SNHLY and CDR2 FYNNEI.

With regard to this clonotype: It is likely a read error, because the conserved phenylalanine at the end of the CDR3 is missing. The gene calls are TRBV2 and TRBJ1-2; 10 bases agree with TRBD1. There are 14 residues in the CDR3. CDR1 is SNHLY, CDR2 FYNNEI, per germline. In DNA form, the CDR3 reads TGTCCGAGGGGGGGACAGGGGACCGAAGGAGGCTACACCTTG. It codes for CPRGGQGTEGGYTL.

The chain links TRBV11-2 to TRBJ2-5, with 12 bases that match TRBD2. Trimming took 1 base from V and 4 from J; bases not matched to a gene: 7. The CDR3 covers 17 residues. Germline V gene sequence: CDR1 SGHAT, CDR2 FQNNGV. CDR3 nucleotide sequence: TGTGCCAGCAGCTTAGTTGCTAGCGGGGGGGCGGGAGAGACCCAGTACTTC. Protein: CASSLVASGGAGETQYF. The full variable domain, its missing parts supplied by reference TRBV11-2 and TRBJ2-5, is EAGVAQSPRYKIIEKRQSVAFWCNPISGHATLYWYQQILGQGPKLLIQFQNNGVVDDSQLPKDRFSAERLKGVDSTLKIQPAKLEDSAVYLCASSLVASGGAGETQYFGPGTRLLVL.

V usage is TRBV9 and J usage is TRBJ1-2, with no clear D. V shed 3 bases and J shed 11 bases, with 8 bases lying between them. The CDR3 length is 10 residues. Germline V gene data show CDR1 as SGDLS and CDR2 as YYNGEE. Written as DNA, the CDR3 is TGTGCCAGCAGCGGAAGGGTTTACACCTTC. Protein product: CASSGRVYTF.